This T cell receptor (beta chain) appears in the sequencing data of a study of cytotoxic CD8 clonotypes in ibrutinib-treated CLL (dated by TCRdb to the early 2020s). Background for the entire study: The cohort had about a dozen relapsed/refractory and more than 14 treatment-naive patients; some 17 were IGHV unmutated. Of the 86 participants in the trial, 25 to 30 had longitudinal samples available. Cryopreserved peripheral blood mononuclear cells were collected before treatment, at response, and at either disease progression or sustained remission. Response samples were obtained after a median of 12 months of treatment, with a range of about 6 to 36 months. Responses were partial in 24 patients and complete in 2; after median about 5.5 years follow-up, around 14 stayed in remission and 12 progressed. Every remission and progressive disease sample was obtained while ibrutinib was still being received by the patients. On average, each sample had approximately 280,000 productive templates and around 100,000 productive rearrangements.

As regards this clone: This receptor's antigen is unknown. Qualities for individual bases were not recorded, and no much larger clone is one base off.

V trim: 2 bases; J trim: 4 bases; unmatched bases: 12. Sequences SEHNR (CDR1) and FQNEAQ (CDR2) are obtained from the germline V gene (reference sequence). The CDR3 goes from the cysteine to the phenylalanine over 17 residues. Of all the DNA, just the CDR3 is kept, 51 bases in frame from base 1. Beyond this particular receptor, the publication reports: Public clonotypes were rare and either contracted or stayed stable during treatment, and the rise in clonality at ibrutinib response reflected the expansion of private clonotypes. Baseline clonality exceeded that of age-matched healthy donors and correlated strongly with circulating CD8+ T-cell counts. Sampling times were not matched between sustained-remission and progressing patients, and lymph node repertoires were not studied. Clonality rose at ibrutinib response, remained stable during sustained remission, and dropped back toward baseline at progression.

The sample's time point label is to be understood as: 20 to 30 months on ibrutinib. For TCR beta library preparation, approximately 2 micrograms of genomic DNA were isolated from cryopreserved PBMCs. Longitudinal blood samples from CLL patients on ibrutinib monotherapy underwent high-throughput TCR beta sequencing. The patients took part in an open-label, single-center phase 2 trial of ibrutinib monotherapy. On a MiSeq, deep resolution sequencing aimed for a depth between 1 in 1 million and 1 in 200,000 T cells, with each clonotype covered approximately 10x on average. TCR beta libraries were generated with the immunoSEQ hsTCRB Kit. Per the source publication's procedure: Data were analyzed with ImmunoSEQ Data Assistant and ImmunoSEQ Analyzer, with V, D and J genes assigned per IMGT definitions. Clonality was computed as one minus normalized Shannon entropy of productive rearrangement frequencies, ranging from 0 to 1. Only overrepresented clonotypes making up at least 0.05% of the repertoire of each patient were included in the public clonotype analysis. About a dozen repertoires from age-matched healthy donors, obtained from immuneACCESS, served as clonality controls. The source is immuneACCESS, and TCRdb retained only in-frame sequences with V and J called. Part of the clones is not carried over; for the studies checked, unresolved V genes explain less than half of this, and the remainder is unexplained. The V and J calls and clone size were taken over from that table, and D and trimming were inferred from the DNA. In this sample the table shows more than 110,000 clones, 76% of which occur a single time. The biggest ten clones account for about 4.7% of the sample.

The TCR originated in a human donor with chronic lymphocytic leukemia. The material was PBMCs, obtained after 24 months of ibrutinib treatment. The sequence joins TRBV7-9 to TRBJ1-1, with TRBD1 identical over 8 junction bases. The nucleotide sequence reads as follows: TGTGCCAGCAGCTTAAAGGGGTCAGGGGGCAAGGGCACTGAAGCTTTCTTT. Its translation reads: CASSLKGSGGKGTEAFF.